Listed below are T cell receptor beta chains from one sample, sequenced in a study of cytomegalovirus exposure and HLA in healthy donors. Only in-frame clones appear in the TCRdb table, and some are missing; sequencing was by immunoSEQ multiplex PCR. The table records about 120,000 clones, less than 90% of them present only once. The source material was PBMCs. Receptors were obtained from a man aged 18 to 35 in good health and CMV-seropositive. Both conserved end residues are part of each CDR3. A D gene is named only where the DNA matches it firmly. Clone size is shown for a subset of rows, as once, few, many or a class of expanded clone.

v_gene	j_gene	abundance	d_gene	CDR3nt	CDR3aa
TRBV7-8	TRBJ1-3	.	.	TGTGCCAGCAGCGTGGACAGAGGAAACACCATATATTTT	CASSVDRGNTIYF
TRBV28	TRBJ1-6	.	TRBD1	TGTGCCAGCAGGACCTCAGGGGGTCAATCACCCCTCCACTTT	CASRTSGGQSPLHF
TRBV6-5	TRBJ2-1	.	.	TGTGCCAGCAGTTACGGACAGCCTTTGTACAATGAGCAGTTCTTC	CASSYGQPLYNEQFF
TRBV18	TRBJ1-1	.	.	TGTGCCAGCTCACCAGACGGGACTGAAGCTTTCTTT	CASSPDGTEAFF
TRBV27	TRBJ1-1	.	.	TGTGCCAGCAGTTCTTCTTGGCAGGCCACTGAAGCTTTCTTT	CASSSSWQATEAFF
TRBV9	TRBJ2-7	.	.	TGTGCCAGCAGCGCACAGGGCTACGAGCAGTACTTC	CASSAQGYEQYF
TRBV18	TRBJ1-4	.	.	TGTGCCAGCTCACCACCGGGGGGGAATAATGAAAAACTGTTTTTT	CASSPPGGNNEKLFF
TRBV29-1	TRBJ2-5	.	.	TGCAGCGTTCGCGACCGACAGAGGAGAGGAGAGACCCAGTACTTC	CSVRDRQRRGETQYF
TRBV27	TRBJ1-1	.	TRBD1	TGTGCCAGCAGTTTATTCCGGGACAGATATGGCACTGAAGCTTTCTTT	CASSLFRDRYGTEAFF
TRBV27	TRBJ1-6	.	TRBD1	TGTGCCAGCAGTTTACGGGGACAGGGGGGGTCCTATAATTCACCCCTCCACTTT	CASSLRGQGGSYNSPLHF
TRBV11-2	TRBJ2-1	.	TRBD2	TGTGCCAGCAGCCTCAGGGGGACTAGCGATTTCGGTGGTGAGCAGTTCTTC	CASSLRGTSDFGGEQFF
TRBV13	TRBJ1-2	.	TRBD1	TGTGCCAGCAGCTCCGGGCGACAGGGAGGCTATGGCTACACCTTC	CASSSGRQGGYGYTF
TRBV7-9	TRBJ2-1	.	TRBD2	TGTGCCAGCAGCTTACTAGCGGGGGGGCCGTCCTACAATGAGCAGTTCTTC	CASSLLAGGPSYNEQFF
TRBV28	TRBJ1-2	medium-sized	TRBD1	TGTGCCAGCAGTCCACCGGCCAGGGGGAAAGGCTACACCTTC	CASSPPARGKGYTF
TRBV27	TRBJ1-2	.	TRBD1	TGTGCCAGCAGTTCTACAGGGGGCGGTTATGGCTACACCTTC	CASSSTGGGYGYTF
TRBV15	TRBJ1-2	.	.	TGTGCCACCAGCAGGGGGGGTTTGGAAGACTATGGCTACACCTTC	CATSRGGLEDYGYTF
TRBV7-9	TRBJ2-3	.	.	TGTGCCAGCAGTCGAGTGGCGCAGGGGGACGGGGGTACGCAGTATTTT	CASSRVAQGDGGTQYF
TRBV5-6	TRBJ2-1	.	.	TGTGCCAGCACCTTGTATAATGAGCAGTTCTTC	CASTLYNEQFF
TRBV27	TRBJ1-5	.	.	TGTGCCAGCAGTTTCTCAGGGTATAGCAATCAGCCCCAGCATTTT	CASSFSGYSNQPQHF
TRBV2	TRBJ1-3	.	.	TGTGCCAGCAGTGTCTCCAGGGTCTCTGGAAACACCATATATTTT	CASSVSRVSGNTIYF
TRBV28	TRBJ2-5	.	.	TGTGCCAGCAGTTTACCTCCCGTAGAGACCCAGTACTTC	CASSLPPVETQYF
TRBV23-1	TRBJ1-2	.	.	TGCGCCAGCAGTCCGACAGGATCAGGTCTAAAAGACTATGGCTACACCTTC	CASSPTGSGLKDYGYTF
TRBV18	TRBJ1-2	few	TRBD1	TGTGCCAGCTCACCCCGAAGAGGGGGCCACAGCTATGGCTACACCTTC	CASSPRRGGHSYGYTF
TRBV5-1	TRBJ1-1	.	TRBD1	TGCGCCAGCAGCTCGGGGGACAGGGTGACTGAAGCTTTCTTT	CASSSGDRVTEAFF
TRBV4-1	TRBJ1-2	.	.	TGCGCCAGCAGCCAAACAGCGACAGCTAACTATGGCTACACCTTC	CASSQTATANYGYTF
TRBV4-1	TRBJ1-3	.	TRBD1	TGCGCCAGCAGCCAGAACCGGGACAGGGGATCTGGAAACACCATATATTTT	CASSQNRDRGSGNTIYF
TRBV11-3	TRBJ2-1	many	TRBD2	TGTGCCAGCAGCGCGAGCGGGGGGGCTTACTCCTACAATGAGCAGTTCTTC	CASSASGGAYSYNEQFF
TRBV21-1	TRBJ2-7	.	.	TGTGCCAGCAGCAAGTCCCCGGACAGTTACGAGCAGTACTTC	CASSKSPDSYEQYF
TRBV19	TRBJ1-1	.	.	TGTGCCAGTAGTGTGGCGGCCCTTTGGAACACTGAAGCTTTCTTT	CASSVAALWNTEAFF